This TCR beta chain originates from a study of blood T cell repertoires in COVID-19. The overall study: Both acute and convalescent COVID-19 samples were obtained from the United States, Italy and Spain.

The CDR3 is made up of 13 amino acids. V shed 6 bases, J shed 1 base, and the junction held 5 bases outside the gene matches. Germline V gene sequence: CDR1 SQVTM, CDR2 ANQGSEA. Clones were read by immunoSEQ multiplex PCR, and TCRdb kept only the in-frame ones, dropping some. The table shows 400,000 to 450,000 clones, with approximately 91% occurring only once. What was sequenced was peripheral blood. The clonotype was recovered from a woman between 40 and 50 years old with COVID-19, enrolled during active disease. This rearrangement joins TRBV29-1 to TRBJ1-1; 7 bases line up with TRBD1. The CDR3 loop reads CSVGRQGNTEAFF. The CDR3 nucleotides are TGCAGCGTGGGAAGACAGGGGAACACTGAAGCTTTCTTT.